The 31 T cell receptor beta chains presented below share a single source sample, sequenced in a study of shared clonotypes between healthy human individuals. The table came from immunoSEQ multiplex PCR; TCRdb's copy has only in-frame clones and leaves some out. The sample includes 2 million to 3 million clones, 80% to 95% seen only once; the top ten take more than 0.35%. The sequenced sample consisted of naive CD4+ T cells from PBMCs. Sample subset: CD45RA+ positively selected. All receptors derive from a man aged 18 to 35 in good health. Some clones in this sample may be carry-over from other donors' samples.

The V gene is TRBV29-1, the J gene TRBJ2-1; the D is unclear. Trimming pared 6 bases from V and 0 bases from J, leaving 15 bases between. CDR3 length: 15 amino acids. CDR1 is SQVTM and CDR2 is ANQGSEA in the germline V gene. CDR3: CSVKGFRSSYNEQFF. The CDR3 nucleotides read TGCAGCGTAAAAGGGTTCCGGAGCTCCTACAATGAGCAGTTCTTC.

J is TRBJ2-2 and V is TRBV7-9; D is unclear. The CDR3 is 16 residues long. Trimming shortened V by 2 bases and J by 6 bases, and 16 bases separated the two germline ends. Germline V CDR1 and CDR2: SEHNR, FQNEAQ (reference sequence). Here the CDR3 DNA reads TGTGCCAGCAGCTTATCGATGGCTGGGTACCCCGGGGAGCTGTTTTTT. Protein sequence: CASSLSMAGYPGELFF.

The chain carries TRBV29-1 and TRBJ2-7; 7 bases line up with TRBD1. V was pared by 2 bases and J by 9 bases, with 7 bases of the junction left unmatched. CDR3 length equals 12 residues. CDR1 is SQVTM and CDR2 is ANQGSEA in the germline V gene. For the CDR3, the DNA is TGCAGCGTTGAACGACAGGGTGGGGTGCAGTACTTC. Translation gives CSVERQGGVQYF.

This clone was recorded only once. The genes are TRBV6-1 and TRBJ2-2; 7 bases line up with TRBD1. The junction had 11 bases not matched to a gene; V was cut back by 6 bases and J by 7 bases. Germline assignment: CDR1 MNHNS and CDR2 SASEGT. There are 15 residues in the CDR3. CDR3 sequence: CASRARDSAIGELFF. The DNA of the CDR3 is TGTGCCAGCAGAGCTAGGGACAGTGCGATCGGGGAGCTGTTTTTT.

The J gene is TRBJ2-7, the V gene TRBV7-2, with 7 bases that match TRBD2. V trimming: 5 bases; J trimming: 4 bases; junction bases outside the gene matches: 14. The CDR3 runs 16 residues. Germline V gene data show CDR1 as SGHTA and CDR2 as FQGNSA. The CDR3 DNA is TGTGCCAGCAGCCCGGGCTTGCCAGCGGGAATTTACGAGCAGTACTTC. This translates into CASSPGLPAGIYEQYF.

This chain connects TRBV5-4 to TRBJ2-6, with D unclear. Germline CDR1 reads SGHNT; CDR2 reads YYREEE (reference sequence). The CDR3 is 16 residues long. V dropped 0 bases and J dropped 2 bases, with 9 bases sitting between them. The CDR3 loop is CASSLGGGPGANVLTF. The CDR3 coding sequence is TGTGCCAGCAGCTTGGGTGGTGGACCTGGGGCCAACGTCCTGACTTTC. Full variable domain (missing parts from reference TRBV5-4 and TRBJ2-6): ETGVTQSPTHLIKTRGQQVTLRCSSQSGHNTVSWYQQALGQGPQFIFQYYREEENGRGNFPPRFSGLQFPNYSSELNVNALELDDSALYLCASSLGGGPGANVLTFGAGSRLTVL.

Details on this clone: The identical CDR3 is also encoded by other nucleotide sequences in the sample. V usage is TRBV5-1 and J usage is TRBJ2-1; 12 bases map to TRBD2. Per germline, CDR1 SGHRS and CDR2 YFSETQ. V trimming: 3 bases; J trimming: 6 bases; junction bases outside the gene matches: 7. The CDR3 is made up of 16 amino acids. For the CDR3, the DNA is TGCGCCAGCAGCTCGCAAGGACTAGCGGGATCCAATGAGCAGTTCTTC. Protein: CASSSQGLAGSNEQFF. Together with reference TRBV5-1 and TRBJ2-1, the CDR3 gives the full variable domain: KAGVTQTPRYLIKTRGQQVTLSCSPISGHRSVSWYQQTPGQGLQFLFEYFSETQRNKGNFPGRFSGRQFSNSRSEMNVSTLELGDSALYLCASSSQGLAGSNEQFFGPGTRLTVL.

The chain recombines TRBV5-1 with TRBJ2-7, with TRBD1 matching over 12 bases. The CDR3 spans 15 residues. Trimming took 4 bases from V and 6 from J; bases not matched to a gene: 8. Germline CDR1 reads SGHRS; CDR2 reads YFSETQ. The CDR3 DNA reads TGCGCCAGCAGCCCCGGGACAGGGGGCGAGGGCGAGCAGTACTTC. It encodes CASSPGTGGEGEQYF.

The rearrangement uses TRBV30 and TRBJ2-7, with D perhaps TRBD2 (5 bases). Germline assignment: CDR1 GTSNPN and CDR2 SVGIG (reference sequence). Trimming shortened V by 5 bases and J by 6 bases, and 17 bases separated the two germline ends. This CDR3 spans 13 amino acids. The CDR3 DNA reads TGTGCCTGGGACCGGCCTAGCTGGGTCGAGCAGTACTTC. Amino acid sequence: CAWDRPSWVEQYF.

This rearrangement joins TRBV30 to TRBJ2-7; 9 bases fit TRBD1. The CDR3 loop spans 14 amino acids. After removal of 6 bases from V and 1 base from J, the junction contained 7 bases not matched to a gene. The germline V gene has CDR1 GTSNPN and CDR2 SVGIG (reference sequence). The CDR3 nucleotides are TGTGCCTGCCATGGGACAGGGTCGTCCTACGAGCAGTACTTC. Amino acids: CACHGTGSSYEQYF.

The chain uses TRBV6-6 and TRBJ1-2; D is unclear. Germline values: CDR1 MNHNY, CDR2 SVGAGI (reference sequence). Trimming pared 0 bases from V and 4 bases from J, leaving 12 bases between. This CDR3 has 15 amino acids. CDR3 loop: CASSYSRITSYGYTF. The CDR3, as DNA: TGTGCCAGCAGTTACTCGAGGATCACCTCCTATGGCTACACCTTC.

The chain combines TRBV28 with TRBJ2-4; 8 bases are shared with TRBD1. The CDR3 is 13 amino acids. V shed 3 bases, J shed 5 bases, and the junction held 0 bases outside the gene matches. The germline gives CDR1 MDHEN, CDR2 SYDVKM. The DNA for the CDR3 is TGTGCCAGCAGTTTGACAGGGGAAAACATTCAGTACTTC. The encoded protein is CASSLTGENIQYF.

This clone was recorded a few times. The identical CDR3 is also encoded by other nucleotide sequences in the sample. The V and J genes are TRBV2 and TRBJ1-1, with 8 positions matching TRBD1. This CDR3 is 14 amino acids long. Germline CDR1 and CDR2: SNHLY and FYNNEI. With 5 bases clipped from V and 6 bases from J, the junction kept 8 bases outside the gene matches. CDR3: CASSRQGSWSEAFF. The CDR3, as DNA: TGTGCCAGCAGTAGACAGGGGAGTTGGTCTGAAGCTTTCTTT.

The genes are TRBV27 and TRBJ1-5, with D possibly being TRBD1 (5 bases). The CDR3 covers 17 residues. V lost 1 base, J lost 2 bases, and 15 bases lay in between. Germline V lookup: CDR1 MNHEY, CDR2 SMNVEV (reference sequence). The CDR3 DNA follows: TGTGCCAGCAGTTTATATGGACACCCCCTTGGCAATCAGCCCCAGCATTTT. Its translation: CASSLYGHPLGNQPQHF.

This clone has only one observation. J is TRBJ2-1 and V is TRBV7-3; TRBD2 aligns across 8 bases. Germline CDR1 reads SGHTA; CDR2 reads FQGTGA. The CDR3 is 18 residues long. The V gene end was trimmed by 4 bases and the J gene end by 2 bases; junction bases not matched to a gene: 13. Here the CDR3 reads CASSSNGAGGVAYNEQFF. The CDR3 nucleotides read TGTGCCAGCAGCTCGAACGGCGCGGGAGGAGTGGCCTACAATGAGCAGTTCTTC.

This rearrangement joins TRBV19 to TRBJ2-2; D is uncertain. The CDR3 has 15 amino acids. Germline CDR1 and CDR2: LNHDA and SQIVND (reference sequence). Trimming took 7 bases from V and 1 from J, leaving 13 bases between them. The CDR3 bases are TGTGCCAGTATTAATGCAGGATGGAACACCGGGGAGCTGTTTTTT. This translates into CASINAGWNTGELFF.

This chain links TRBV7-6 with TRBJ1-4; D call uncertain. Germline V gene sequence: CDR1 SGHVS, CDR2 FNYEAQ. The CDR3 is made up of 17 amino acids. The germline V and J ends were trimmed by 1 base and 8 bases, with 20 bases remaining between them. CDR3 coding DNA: TGTGCCAGCAGCTTAGAGTACAGCCGCCGTGGCGGGGAAAAACTGTTTTTT. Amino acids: CASSLEYSRRGGEKLFF.

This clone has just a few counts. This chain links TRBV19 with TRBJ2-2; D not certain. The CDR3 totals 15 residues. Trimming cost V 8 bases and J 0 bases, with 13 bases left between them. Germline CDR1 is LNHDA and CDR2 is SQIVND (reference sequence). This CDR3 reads CASSESVTNTGELFF. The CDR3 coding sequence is TGTGCCAGTTCCGAGTCGGTGACGAACACCGGGGAGCTGTTTTTT.

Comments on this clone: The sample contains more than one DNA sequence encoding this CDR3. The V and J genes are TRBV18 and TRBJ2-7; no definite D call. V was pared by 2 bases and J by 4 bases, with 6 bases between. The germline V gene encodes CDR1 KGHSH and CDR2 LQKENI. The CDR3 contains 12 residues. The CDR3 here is CASSPASYEQYF. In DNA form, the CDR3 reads TGTGCCAGCTCACCAGCTTCGTACGAGCAGTACTTC.

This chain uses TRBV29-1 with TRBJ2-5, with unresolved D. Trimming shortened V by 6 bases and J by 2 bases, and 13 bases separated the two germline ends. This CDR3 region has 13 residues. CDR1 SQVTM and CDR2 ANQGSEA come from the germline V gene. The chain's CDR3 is CSVLGIRQETQYF. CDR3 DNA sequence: TGCAGCGTCCTGGGGATTAGACAAGAGACCCAGTACTTC.

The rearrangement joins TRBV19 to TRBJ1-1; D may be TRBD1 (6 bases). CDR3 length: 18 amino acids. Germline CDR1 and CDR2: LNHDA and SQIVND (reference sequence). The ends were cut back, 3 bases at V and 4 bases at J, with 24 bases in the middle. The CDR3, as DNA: TGTGCCAGTAGTATCCGCTTCACAGCCCCGACAGGTCCCACTGAAGCTTTCTTT. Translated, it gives CASSIRFTAPTGPTEAFF.

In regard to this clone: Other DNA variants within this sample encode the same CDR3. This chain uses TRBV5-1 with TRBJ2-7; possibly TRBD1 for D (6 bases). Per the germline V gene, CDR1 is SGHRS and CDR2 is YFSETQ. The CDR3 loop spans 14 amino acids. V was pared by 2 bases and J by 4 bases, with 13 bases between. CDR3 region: CASSFGQNNYEQYF. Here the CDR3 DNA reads TGCGCCAGCAGCTTCGGACAGAATAATTACGAGCAGTACTTC.

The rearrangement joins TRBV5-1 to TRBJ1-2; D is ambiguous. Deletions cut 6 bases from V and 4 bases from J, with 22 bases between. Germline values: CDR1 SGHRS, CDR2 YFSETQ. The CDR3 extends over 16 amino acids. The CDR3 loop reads CASKPFSFSDPYGYTF. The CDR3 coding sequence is TGCGCCAGCAAACCCTTCTCCTTCAGCGACCCCTATGGCTACACCTTC.

The CDR3 reads CASRSEGEASTGANVLTF. DNA for the CDR3: TGTGCCAGCCGAAGTGAAGGGGAGGCATCCACTGGGGCCAACGTCCTGACTTTC. V usage is TRBV2 and J usage is TRBJ2-6; possible D gene TRBD2, 6 bases. Germline V gene lookup returns CDR1 SNHLY and CDR2 FYNNEI. CDR3 length equals 18 residues. Between the trimmed V and J ends, which lost 8 bases and 2 bases, there was a span of 22 bases.

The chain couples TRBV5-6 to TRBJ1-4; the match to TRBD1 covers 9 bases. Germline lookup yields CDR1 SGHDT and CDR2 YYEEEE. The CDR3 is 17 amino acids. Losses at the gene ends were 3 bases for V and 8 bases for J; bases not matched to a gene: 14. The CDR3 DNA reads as TGTGCCAGCAGCTCGCTACAACAGGGGGCGCTACCCGAAAAACTGTTTTTT. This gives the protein CASSSLQQGALPEKLFF. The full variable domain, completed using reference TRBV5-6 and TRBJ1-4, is DAGVTQSPTHLIKTRGQQVTLRCSPKSGHDTVSWYQQALGQGPQFIFQYYEEEERQRGNFPDRFSGHQFPNYSSELNVNALLLGDSALYLCASSSLQQGALPEKLFFGSGTQLSVL.

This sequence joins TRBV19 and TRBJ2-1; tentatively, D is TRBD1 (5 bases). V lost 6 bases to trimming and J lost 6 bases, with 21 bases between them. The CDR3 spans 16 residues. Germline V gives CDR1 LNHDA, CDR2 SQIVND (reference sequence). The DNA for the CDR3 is TGTGCCAGTAGCCGTGCAGGATACCTAAGGGGCAATGAGCAGTTCTTC. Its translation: CASSRAGYLRGNEQFF.

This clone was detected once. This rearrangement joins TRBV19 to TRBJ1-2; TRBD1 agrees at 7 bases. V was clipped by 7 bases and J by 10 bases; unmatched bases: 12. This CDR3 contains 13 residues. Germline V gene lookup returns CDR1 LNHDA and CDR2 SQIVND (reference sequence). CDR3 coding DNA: TGTGCCAGTACACCCGGGACAGCGTCCTCCTACACCTTC. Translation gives CASTPGTASSYTF.

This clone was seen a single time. As DNA, the CDR3 is TGTGCCAGCAGCGGGGGGACAGGGGGCTACAATGAGCAGTTCTTC. As protein: CASSGGTGGYNEQFF. The chain employs TRBV11-2 and TRBJ2-1; TRBD1 matches at 11 bases. The CDR3 extends over 15 amino acids. The germline gives CDR1 SGHAT, CDR2 FQNNGV. V was pared by 5 bases and J by 3 bases, with 3 bases of the junction left unmatched.

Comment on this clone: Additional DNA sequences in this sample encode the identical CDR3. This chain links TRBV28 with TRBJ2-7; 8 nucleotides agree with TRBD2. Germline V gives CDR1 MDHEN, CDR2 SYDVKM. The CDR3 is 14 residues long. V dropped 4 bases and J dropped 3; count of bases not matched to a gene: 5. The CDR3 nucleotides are TGTGCCAGCAGTTCTCCGGGAGGGTACTACGAGCAGTACTTC. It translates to CASSSPGGYYEQYF.

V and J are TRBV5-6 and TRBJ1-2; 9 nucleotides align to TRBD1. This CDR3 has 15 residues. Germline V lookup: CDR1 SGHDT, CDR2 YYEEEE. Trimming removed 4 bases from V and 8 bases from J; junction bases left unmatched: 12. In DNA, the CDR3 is TGTGCCAGCAGCCCCACGGGACAGGGCCTGGGAGGCTACACCTTC. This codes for CASSPTGQGLGGYTF.

In DNA form, the CDR3 reads TGTGCCAGCAGCTCGCTGTTTGGGACAGGGACCTTGGATGGCTACACCTTC. The encoded protein is CASSSLFGTGTLDGYTF. The chain couples TRBV7-9 to TRBJ1-2; 9 positions agree with TRBD1. V lost 4 bases to trimming and J lost 6 bases; unmatched junction nucleotides: 15. The CDR3 contains 17 residues. CDR1 SEHNR and CDR2 FQNEAQ come from the germline V gene (reference sequence).